The clone carrying this TCR beta chain came up many times. Its antigen is not identified. The sample belongs to a study of T cell repertoires in cytomegalovirus infection. Study background: Through public TCR beta signatures, both CMV infection and matching HLA type were indicated. Study results and caveats: HLA-C-restricted CMV-specific TCR beta clonotypes prevailed in the ex vivo response. Carriers of CMV and the relevant HLA type were discriminated by public TCR beta frequency.

The V and J ends lost 8 bases and 4 bases respectively, with 14 bases between them. Germline lookup yields CDR1 SGHTA and CDR2 FQGTGA. The CDR3 runs 13 residues. TCRdb recomputed calls from the reads with MiXCR, one row per CDR3 protein. The repertoire holds around 530,000 distinct CDR3 sequences, with approximately 15% as singletons. The sequence derives from a human donor in good health (CMV status not recorded). Some clones in this sample may be carry-over from other donors' samples. V gene TRBV7-3 combines with J gene TRBJ1-1, with a weak D call TRBD1 (5 bases). Sequencing was performed on CD8+ T cells from PBMCs. CDR3 sequence (DNA): TGTGCCAGCGGCACAGGCCTAGGCACTGAAGCTTTCTTT. This gives the protein CASGTGLGTEAFF.